The present T cell receptor beta chain was sequenced within a study of OX40 agonist ivuxolimab in advanced cancers. TCRdb's table, derived via immunoSEQ multiplex PCR, lists solely in-frame clones and lacks some. This sample has approximately 45,000 clones, with around three quarters found just once. This clone was counted only a few times. The V and J ends lost 7 bases and 6 bases respectively, with 21 bases between them. CDR3 length: 15 residues. The germline V gene has CDR1 MNHNY and CDR2 SVGAGI (reference sequence). Specimen: CD4+ or CD8+ T cells sorted from blood, collected in a trial of the OX40 agonist ivuxolimab. This TCR was sampled from an adult with an advanced solid tumor such as melanoma, head and neck, liver or kidney cancer. The chain has TRBV6-6 and TRBJ1-1; D gene uncertain. DNA of the CDR3: TGTGCCAGCAACCCGATAGCCAACTCGGGTTCTGAAGCTTTCTTT. Translated: CASNPIANSGSEAFF.